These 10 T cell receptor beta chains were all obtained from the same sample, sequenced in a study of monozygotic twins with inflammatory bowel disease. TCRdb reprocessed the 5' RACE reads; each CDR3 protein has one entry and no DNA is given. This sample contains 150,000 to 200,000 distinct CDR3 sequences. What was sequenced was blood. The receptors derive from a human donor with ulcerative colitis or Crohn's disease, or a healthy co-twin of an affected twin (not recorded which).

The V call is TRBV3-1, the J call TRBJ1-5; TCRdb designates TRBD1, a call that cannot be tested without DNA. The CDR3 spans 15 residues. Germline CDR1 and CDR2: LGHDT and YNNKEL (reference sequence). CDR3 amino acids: CASSQGAGGNQPQHF.

The CDR3 reads CSASREGTGANVLTF. The V call is TRBV20-1, the J call TRBJ2-6; without DNA, the TCRdb call of TRBD2 cannot be checked. The CDR3 totals 15 residues. Germline V gene data show CDR1 as DFQATT and CDR2 as SNEGSKA (reference sequence).

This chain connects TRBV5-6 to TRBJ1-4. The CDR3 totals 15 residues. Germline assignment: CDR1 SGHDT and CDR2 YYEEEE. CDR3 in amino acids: CASSLEATWNEKLFF.

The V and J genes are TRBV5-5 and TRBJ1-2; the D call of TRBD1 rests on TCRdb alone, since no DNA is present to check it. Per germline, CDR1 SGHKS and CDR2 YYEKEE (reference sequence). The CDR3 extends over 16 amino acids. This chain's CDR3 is CASSLSGQGANYGYTF.

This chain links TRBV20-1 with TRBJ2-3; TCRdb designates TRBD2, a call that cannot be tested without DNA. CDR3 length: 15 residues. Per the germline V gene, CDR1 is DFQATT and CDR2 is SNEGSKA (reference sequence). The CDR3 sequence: CSARDWREMEDTQYF.

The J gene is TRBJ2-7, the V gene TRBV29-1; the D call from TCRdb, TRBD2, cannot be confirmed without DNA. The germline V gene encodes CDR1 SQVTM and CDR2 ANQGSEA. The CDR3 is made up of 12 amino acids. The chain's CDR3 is CSAGLTLYEQYF.

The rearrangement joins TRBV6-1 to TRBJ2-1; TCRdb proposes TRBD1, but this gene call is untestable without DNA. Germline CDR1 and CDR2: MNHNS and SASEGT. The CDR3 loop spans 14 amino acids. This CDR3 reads CASSARVGGYEQFF.

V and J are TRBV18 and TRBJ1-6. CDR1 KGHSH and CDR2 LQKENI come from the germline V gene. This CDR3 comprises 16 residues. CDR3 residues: CASSSQGGQGNSPLHF.

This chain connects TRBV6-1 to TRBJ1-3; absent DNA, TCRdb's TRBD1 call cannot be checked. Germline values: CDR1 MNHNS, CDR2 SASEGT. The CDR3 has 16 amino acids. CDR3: CASSSGGHASGNTIYF.

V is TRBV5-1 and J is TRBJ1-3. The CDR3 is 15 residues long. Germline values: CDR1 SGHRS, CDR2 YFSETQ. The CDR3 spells CASSLSRESGNTIYF.